Each of the 2 T cell receptor beta chains below was sequenced from the same sample in a study of memory CD4+ T cells and cytomegalovirus serostatus. The sort gate was single viable CD3+CD4+CD8-CD45RO+ cells for memory CD4+ T cells. The table came from immunoSEQ multiplex PCR; TCRdb's copy has only in-frame clones and leaves some out. The table includes approximately 50,000 clones, about 80% detected once. Source material: memory CD4+ T cells from blood. These receptors were obtained from an adult in good health and CMV-seropositive.

V gene TRBV6-5 combines with J gene TRBJ2-7, with no clear D. Trimming cost V 6 bases and J 3 bases, with 12 bases left between them. CDR3 size: 13 residues. Germline V gene data show CDR1 as MNHEY and CDR2 as SVGAGI. DNA of the CDR3: TGTGCCAGCAGACAGAACCAATTCTACGAGCAGTACGTC. This encodes CASRQNQFYEQYV.

This chain uses TRBV28 with TRBJ2-1; D possibly matches TRBD1 or TRBD2 (5 bases each). Trimming took off 1 base at V and 6 bases at J, with 19 bases between the two ends. Germline CDR1 is MDHEN and CDR2 is SYDVKM. CDR3 length equals 17 residues. CDR3 sequence reads: CASSLFGRRAGGNEQFF. The CDR3 DNA is TGTGCCAGCAGTTTATTCGGACGCAGGGCCGGAGGCAATGAGCAGTTCTTC.